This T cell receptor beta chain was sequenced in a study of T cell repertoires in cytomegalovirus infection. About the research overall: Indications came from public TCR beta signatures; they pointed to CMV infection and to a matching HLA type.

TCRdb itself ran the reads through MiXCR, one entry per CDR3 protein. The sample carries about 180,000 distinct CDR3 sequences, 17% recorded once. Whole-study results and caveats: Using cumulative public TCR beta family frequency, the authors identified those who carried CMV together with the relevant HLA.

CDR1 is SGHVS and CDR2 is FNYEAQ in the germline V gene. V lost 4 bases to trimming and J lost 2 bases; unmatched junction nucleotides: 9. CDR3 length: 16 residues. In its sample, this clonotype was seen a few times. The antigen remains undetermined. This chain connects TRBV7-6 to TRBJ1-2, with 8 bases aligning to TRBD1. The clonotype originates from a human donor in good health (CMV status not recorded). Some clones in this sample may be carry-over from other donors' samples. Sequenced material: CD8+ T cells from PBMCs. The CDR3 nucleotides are TGTGCCAGCAGCTCACCTACGGACAGGGTGAACTATGGCTACACCTTC. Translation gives CASSSPTDRVNYGYTF.